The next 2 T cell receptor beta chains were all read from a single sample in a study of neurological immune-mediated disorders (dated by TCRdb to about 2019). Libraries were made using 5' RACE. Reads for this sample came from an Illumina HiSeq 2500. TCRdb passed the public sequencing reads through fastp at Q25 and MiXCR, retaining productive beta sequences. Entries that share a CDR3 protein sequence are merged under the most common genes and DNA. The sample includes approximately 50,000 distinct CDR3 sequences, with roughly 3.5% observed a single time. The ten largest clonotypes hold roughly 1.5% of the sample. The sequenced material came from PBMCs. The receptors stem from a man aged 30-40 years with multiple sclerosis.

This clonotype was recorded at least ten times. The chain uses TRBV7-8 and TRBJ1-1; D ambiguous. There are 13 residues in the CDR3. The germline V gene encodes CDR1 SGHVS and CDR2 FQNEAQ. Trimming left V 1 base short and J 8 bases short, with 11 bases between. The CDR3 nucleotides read TGTGCCAGCAGCTTAGTGGACGGAACAGAAGCTTTCTTT. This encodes CASSLVDGTEAFF.

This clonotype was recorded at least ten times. CDR3 bases: TGTGCCAGCAGGATGGGGGATCAGCCCCAGCATTTT. Encoded protein: CASRMGDQPQHF. This sequence joins TRBV27 and TRBJ1-5; D possibly corresponds to TRBD1 (5 bases). Per germline, CDR1 MNHEY and CDR2 SMNVEV (reference sequence). V was pared by 6 bases and J by 5 bases, with 8 bases between. The CDR3 contains 12 residues.